The clone carrying this T cell receptor beta chain was counted once. Its antigen is as yet unknown. Any history of autoimmune disease or systemic immunosuppression disqualified patients. The sample comes from a study of OX40 agonist ivuxolimab in advanced cancers. Study-wide context: Therapy given before enrollment (anti-PD-1, anti-PD-L1 or anti-CTLA-4) was allowed, and under 45% had some. General study results and limits: Doses of 0.1 to 3.0 mg/kg were accompanied by clonal expansion of CD4+ and CD8+ blood T cells by week 6. Patients who responded partially at 0.1-3.0 mg/kg showed clonal expansion ranking among the lowest.

The repertoire was sequenced with immunoSEQ multiplex PCR; TCRdb's copy has only in-frame clones and lacks some. The table records approximately 74,000 clones, approximately 90% of them present only once. This TCR came from an adult with an advanced solid tumor such as melanoma, head and neck, liver or kidney cancer. The sample in question was CD4+ or CD8+ T cells sorted from blood, obtained in a trial of the OX40 agonist ivuxolimab.

CDR3 residues: CASSLGPGQGFTDTQYF. CDR3 in DNA: TGTGCCAGCAGCTTAGGACCGGGACAGGGGTTCACAGATACGCAGTATTTT. The V call is TRBV11-2, the J call TRBJ2-3; 10 bases fit TRBD1. J was trimmed by 2 bases and V by 1 base; bases with no gene match: 6. Germline V gives CDR1 SGHAT, CDR2 FQNNGV. CDR3 size: 17 residues.